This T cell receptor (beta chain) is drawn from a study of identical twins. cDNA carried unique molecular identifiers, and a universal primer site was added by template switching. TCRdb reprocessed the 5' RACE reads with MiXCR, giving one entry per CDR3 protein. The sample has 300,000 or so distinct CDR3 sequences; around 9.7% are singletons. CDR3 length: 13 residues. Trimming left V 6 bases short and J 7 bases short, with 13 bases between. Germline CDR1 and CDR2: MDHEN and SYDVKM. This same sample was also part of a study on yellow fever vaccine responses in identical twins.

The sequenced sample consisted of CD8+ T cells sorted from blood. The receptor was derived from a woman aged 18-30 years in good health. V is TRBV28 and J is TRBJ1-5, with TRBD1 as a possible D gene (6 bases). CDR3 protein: CASRGNREQPQHF. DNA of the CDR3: TGTGCCAGCAGGGGGAACAGGGAACAGCCCCAGCATTTT.